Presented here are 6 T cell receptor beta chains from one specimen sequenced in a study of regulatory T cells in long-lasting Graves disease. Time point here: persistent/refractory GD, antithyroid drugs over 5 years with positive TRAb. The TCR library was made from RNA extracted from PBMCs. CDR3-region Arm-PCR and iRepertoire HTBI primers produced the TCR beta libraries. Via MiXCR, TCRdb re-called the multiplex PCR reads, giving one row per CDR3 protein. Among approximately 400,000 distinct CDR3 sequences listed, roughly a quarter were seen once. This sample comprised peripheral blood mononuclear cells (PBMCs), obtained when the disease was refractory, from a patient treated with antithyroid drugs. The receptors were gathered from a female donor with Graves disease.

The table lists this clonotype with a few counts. The CDR3 coding sequence is TGCAGTGCTAGGCGTCATGTATCGAACACCGGGGAGCTGTTTTTT. It encodes CSARRHVSNTGELFF. This chain joins TRBV20-1 and TRBJ2-2; D unresolved. V dropped 3 bases and J dropped 0 bases, with 11 bases sitting between them. The germline gives CDR1 DFQATT, CDR2 SNEGSKA (reference sequence). The CDR3 length is 15 residues.

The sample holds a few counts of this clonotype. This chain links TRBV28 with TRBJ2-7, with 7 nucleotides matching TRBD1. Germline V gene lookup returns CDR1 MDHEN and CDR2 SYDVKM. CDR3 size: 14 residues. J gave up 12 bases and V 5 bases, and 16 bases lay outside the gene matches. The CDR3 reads CASSTPSGQFIPYF. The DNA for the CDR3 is TGTGCCAGCAGTACACCCTCGGGACAGTTTATCCCGTACTTC.

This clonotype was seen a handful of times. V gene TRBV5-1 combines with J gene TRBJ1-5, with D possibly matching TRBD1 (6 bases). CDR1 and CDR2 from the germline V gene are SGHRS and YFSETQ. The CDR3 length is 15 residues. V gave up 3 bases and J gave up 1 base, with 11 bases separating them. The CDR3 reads CASSSGDISNQPQHF. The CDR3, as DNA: TGCGCCAGCAGCTCGGGGGACATCAGCAATCAGCCCCAGCATTTT.

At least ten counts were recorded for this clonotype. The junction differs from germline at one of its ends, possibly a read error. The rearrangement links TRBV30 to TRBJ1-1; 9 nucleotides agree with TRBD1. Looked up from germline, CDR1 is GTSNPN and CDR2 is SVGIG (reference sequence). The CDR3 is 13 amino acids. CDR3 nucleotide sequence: TGTGCCTGGAGTTCCCGGACAGGGGTTTCAATGGTCTTT. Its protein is CAWSSRTGVSMVF.

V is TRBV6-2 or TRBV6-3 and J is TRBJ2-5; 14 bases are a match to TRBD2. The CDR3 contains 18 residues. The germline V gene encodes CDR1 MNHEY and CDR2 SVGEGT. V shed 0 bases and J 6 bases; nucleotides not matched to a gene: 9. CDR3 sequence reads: CASSYSSGTSGRVKTQYF. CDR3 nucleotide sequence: TGTGCCAGCAGTTACTCCTCAGGGACTAGCGGGAGAGTGAAGACCCAGTACTTC.

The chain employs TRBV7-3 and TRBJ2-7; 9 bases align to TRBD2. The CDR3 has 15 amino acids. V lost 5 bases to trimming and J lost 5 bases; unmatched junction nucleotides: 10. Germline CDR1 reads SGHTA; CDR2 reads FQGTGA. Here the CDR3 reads CASSLTGTSLNEQYF. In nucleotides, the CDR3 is TGTGCCAGCAGCCTTACCGGGACTAGCTTGAACGAGCAGTACTTC. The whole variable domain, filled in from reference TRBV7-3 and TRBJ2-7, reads GAGVSQTPSNKVTEKGKYVELRCDPISGHTALYWYRQSLGQGPEFLIYFQGTGAADDSGLPNDRFFAVRPEGSVSTLKIQRTERGDSAVYLCASSLTGTSLNEQYFGPGTRLTVT.